This TCR beta chain was identified during a study of T-cell memory formation after mild COVID-19 (dated by TCRdb to the early 2020s). Describing the broader study: TCR sequence clusters from the two donors were largely donor specific. Two young, previously healthy adult volunteers, one female and one male, were included in the cohort. In a couple of donors, T-cell clones that expanded and contracted after mild COVID-19 were tracked by sequencing TCRalpha and TCRbeta repertoires over time.

The paper's findings and limits, for the study overall: SARS-CoV-2 specificity was not confirmed for the second-wave clones peaking on day 37. Contracting CD4+ clones were located mainly in the CM and EM memory subsets, whereas CD8+ clones were found to be enriched in EMRA. Balanced CD4/CD8 phenotypes were observed for clones contracting from day 15 to 85, whereas a bias towards CD4+ was observed for a second wave of clones expanding from day 15 to 37. The study covered only a couple of mild cases, and larger cohorts including severe cases with pre-infection samples were considered necessary. Some responding clones were detected in pre-infection memory, which suggested that pre-existing cross-reactive memory T cells had joined the SARS-CoV-2 response.

As concerns this clonotype: Its cognate antigen has yet to be identified. Base-call qualities are not available, and no considerably larger clone is one nucleotide away.

Counted from cysteine to phenylalanine, this CDR3 has 13 amino acids. The sequence is cut down to CDR3 DNA, 39 bases in frame from base 1. The trim is 3 bases for V and 3 bases for J, with a gap of 8 bases between the germline ends. TCRdb shows the sequencer as Illumina NovaSeq 6000. TCRalpha and TCRbeta cDNA libraries were constructed by 5'RACE with constant-segment primers, with sample barcodes and unique molecular identifiers being introduced. RNA was extracted from every sample with Trizol reagent. Libraries were amplified in two PCR steps, with a second sample barcode and Illumina TruSeq adapters added in the second step. The libraries were sequenced on an Illumina NovaSeq using 2 x 150 bp paired-end reads. Under the source paper's analysis protocol: The reads were demultiplexed and collapsed into UMI-guided consensus sequences using migec v1.2.7. With mixcr v2.1.11, UMI consensuses were aligned to TRA and TRB V and J templates and assembled into clonotypes. Expanded or contracted clonotypes were those called significant by both edgeR and NoisET, with noise models trained on biological replicates. For edgeR calls, the cutoffs were a false discovery rate-adjusted p below 0.01 and a log2 fold-change threshold of 1. As an exploratory analysis of dynamics, PCA with hierarchical clustering was applied to max-normalized trajectories of the 1000 most abundant clonotypes. The CD4 or CD8 phenotype of responding clones was assigned using the separately sequenced CD4+ and CD8+ repertoires. TCRdb trimmed the raw reads at Q25, called clones with MiXCR and kept productive beta chains. Rows matching on CDR3 protein sequence are summarized as one entry with the most common DNA and genes. These V and J calls originate from TCRdb's pipeline instead of the authors' own analysis. The sample includes about half a million distinct CDR3 sequences, with about 20% observed a single time. The top ten constitute roughly an eighth of the sample.

PBMCs were isolated by Ficoll-Paque density gradient centrifugation. What was sequenced was PBMCs or a T cell subset sorted from them (not recorded which). The receptor was isolated from an adult woman who had mild COVID-19 (a few samples of this study predate the infection). The sample titles of this study are shuffled in the database, so cell type and time point are left out; the donor was told from shared clones. The chain is assembled from TRBV12-3 or TRBV12-4 and TRBJ1-2; the D gene remains uncertain. In nucleotide form, the sequence is TGTGCCAGCAGTTTTTGGCTGGACTATGGCTACACCTTC. Its translation is CASSFWLDYGYTF.